The source of this T cell receptor (beta chain) is a study of control samples from healthy donors and cancer patients. CDR3 size: 14 residues. Germline V gene sequence: CDR1 LNHNV, CDR2 YYDKDF (reference sequence). V was pared by 1 base and J by 1 base, with 7 bases between. Measured with immunoSEQ multiplex PCR; TCRdb has only the in-frame clones, and not every one. Among about 140,000 clones listed, about 90% were seen once. The sequence derives from a young man in good health. Sequencing was done on a sample of blood. V gene TRBV15 combines with J gene TRBJ1-1; D is unclear. CDR3 loop: CATSRGGWNTEAFF. As DNA, the CDR3 is TGTGCCACCAGCAGAGGAGGGTGGAACACTGAAGCTTTCTTT. Full variable domain (rest looked up from reference TRBV15 and TRBJ1-1): DAMVIQNPRYQVTQFGKPVTLSCSQTLNHNVMYWYQQKSSQAPKLLFHYYDKDFNNEADTPDNFQSRRPNTSFCFLDIRSPGLGDTAMYLCATSRGGWNTEAFFGQGTRLTVV.